This entry features one T cell receptor beta chain sequence. Its specific antigen is unknown. The cohort consisted of 670 or so healthy bone marrow donors. All cohort members were sampled while nominally healthy, although unrecorded immune exposures were likely present. The donor tested CMV seronegative, placing the donor among the 350 or so seronegative members of the cohort. A peripheral blood sample was collected from each donor, and TCR beta sequencing was performed on peripheral blood mononuclear cells. The Qiagen DNeasy Blood Extraction Kit was used to extract genomic DNA from the blood cell samples. A distance of 17 bases separates the germline ends of V and J, which lose 1 base and 8 bases respectively. The CDR3 measures 15 amino acids from cysteine to phenylalanine. The retained sequence is limited to the CDR3, 45 bases, with the frame set at the first base. Looking up the germline V gene (reference sequence) yields CDR1 SEHNR and CDR2 FQNEAQ.

This specimen comes from a study of cytomegalovirus exposure and HLA in healthy donors listed by TCRdb under 2017. Background on the whole study: An earlier analysis of approximately 640 of the donors reported 250 to 300 Gb of sequence data and 117 million unique TCR beta sequences from about 200 million T cells. About 300 gigabases of sequencing data and tens of millions of unique TCR sequences were included in an early release covering 550 to 800 HLA-typed donors. Of the 398 genotyped donors, roughly 80% fell in the genetic ancestry cluster associated with self-reported Caucasian donors. The study aimed to test whether cataloging public T cell receptors could reveal signatures of past pathogen exposure. The study used immunosequencing to profile the T cell repertoires of 666 subjects and linked those repertoires to cytomegalovirus serostatus. A separate validation cohort of approximately 130 different subjects was used in addition to the roughly 720-subject first cohort. To predict cytomegalovirus infection status, the study combined high-throughput TCR immunosequencing, statistical association of individual TCRs with disease status, and machine learning. A later analysis re-examined previously published TCR beta repertoires from several hundred donors and added high-resolution HLA genotyping to investigate patterns of TCR occurrence. The later analysis used no new phenotypic data to find candidate immune exposures, relying instead on TCR beta sequences and their occurrence across donors. An earlier analysis of about 600 of the donors used high-throughput TCR beta sequencing to judge whether each TCR beta V gene segment behaved as functional or pseudogenic. Donor age, sex, ethnicity and CMV serostatus were compiled alongside the repertoire data. A later genetic analysis took genome-wide SNP genotypes for about 65% of the 666 donors and used that subset as a discovery cohort. Every discovery cohort repertoire had been produced on one sequencing platform. Both class I and class II loci were covered by HLA typing, at four-digit resolution. The number of typed donors differed by locus: about 629-630 for A, B, C, DRB1 and DQB1; 522 for DQA1; some 590 for DPA1; and around 450 for DPB1. About five DR-DQ haplotypes were handled as single units for association and clustering, since linkage in the cohort was strong. Across 398 genotyped donors of the cohort, an average of roughly 250,000 unique TCR beta nucleotide sequences per donor were sequenced, and approximately 17% of those sequences were non-productive.

What the study reported, not specific to this receptor: Most CMV-associated TCR beta chains appeared to be HLA-restricted in a later analysis, and the HLA associations seemed to be driven largely by CMV exposure. Sequencing depth was assumed to be roughly uniform across donors in the presence/absence analyses, though that assumption may not hold. Because some donors lacked HLA typing at each locus, the association tests relied only on the typed subset. When HLA alleles, especially DR and DQ, strongly co-occurred, TCR associations were difficult to assign to individual alleles. It was suggested by the authors that the approach could potentially be generalized to other disease states and immunological phenotypes. Over 15 rarely observed V segments, including chromosome 9 orphons, were excluded from the earlier analysis of approximately 600 of the donors because counts were too low. A later analysis found that HLA-associated TCR beta chains were more clonally expanded and had lower generation probabilities than equally common non-associated chains. Correlated functional status among segregating V segments might be attributable to linkage disequilibrium, but an unknown experimental factor could not be ruled out. The only immune exposure information available for the cohort was CMV serostatus. Because the 87-base-pair reads could not distinguish some IMGT-functional V segments, including TRBV6-2 and TRBV6-3, those segments were excluded. Most TCR sequences were seen in very few donors, while some public TCRs were found in many individuals. In vitro tests confirmed that a few of the cytomegalovirus-associated TCR beta chains recognize cytomegalovirus antigens. V-gene and J-gene trimming of TCR beta chains was associated with a missense DCLRE1C variant in a later genetic analysis, and the association was replicated in an independent cohort. The classifier was reported to diagnose cytomegalovirus status with high specificity and sensitivity in both the original and validation cohorts. In an earlier analysis of 587 of the donors, most TCR beta V segments were observed in productive rearrangements about 87% or about 30% of the time, broadly matching IMGT annotations. The sequencing pipeline was judged likely to have produced a cluster of highly shared sequence variants as a technical artifact. At a false discovery rate of 0.05, a later analysis linked 16,951 TCR beta sequences to specific HLA alleles. The cohort was sequenced for TCR beta chains only, and without alpha or paired-chain data the features that could be detected were limited. A later analysis reported that several top co-occurrence clusters appeared linked to parvovirus B19, influenza, CMV and Epstein-Barr virus. The study listed approximately 160 TCR beta chains as associated with cytomegalovirus. In a later analysis, the rate of TCR association differed among HLA loci, with DRB1 alleles having the most associated TCRs and HLA-C alleles having the fewest. A further reported finding was that TCR beta sequences accurately predicted the HLA-A and HLA-B alleles for most subjects in the first cohort. According to a later genetic analysis, donors in an Asian-associated ancestry cluster had fewer N-insertions in productive TCRs than the approximately 690-donor mean.

To prepare the library, the immunoSEQ multiplex PCR assay was applied. A mixture of 60 forward primers for TCR Vbeta segments and 13 reverse primers for TCR Jbeta segments was used in the multiplex PCR. Amplification of the CDR3 region of rearranged TCR beta genes was performed with a multiplex PCR assay on genomic DNA. The amplified TCR beta libraries were sequenced on the Illumina HiSeq System as 87-base-pair reads. Concerning the study's data processing: A later analysis counted some 80 million unique TCR beta chains across the 650 to 800 repertoires, and roughly 11 million of these chains were shared by at least two donors. Raw reads were error-corrected and collapsed into unique sequences with a nearest-neighbor algorithm that merged closely related sequences to remove PCR and sequencing errors. To assign V, D and J gene segments, CDR3 sequences were aligned to IMGT reference sequences. For a sequence to be retained, a match of at least six nucleotides was required to both a V gene segment and a J gene segment. A rearrangement counted as productive if the CDR3 had no stop codons and remained in frame with V and J, and every other rearrangement counted as non-productive. CDR3 was defined by IMGT convention, running from the second conserved V-encoded cysteine to the conserved J-encoded phenylalanine. Sequences without an unambiguous match to a single V gene segment were excluded from the earlier analysis of about 640 of the donors. An earlier analysis of under 750 of the donors called V segments functional above 56.7% productive rearrangements and segregating when the between-donor standard deviation exceeded 5%. A statistical classification framework was built to diagnose cytomegalovirus status from the catalog of TCR beta chain sequences. V and J gene assignment, in a later analysis, came from comparing TCR nucleotide sequences with IMGT/GENE-DB human TR gene sequences. In a later analysis, CDR3 sequences and most-parsimonious VDJ recombination scenarios were assigned using the TCRdist pipeline. In a later analysis, each TCR beta chain was defined by its CDR3 amino acid sequence together with its V-gene family, and reads lacking a unique V-gene family were excluded. As a way to deal with suspected cross-contamination and a sequencing artifact, a later analysis dropped 450 to 600 nucleotide sequences that were highly shared and had low generation probability. In a later analysis, a clonal expansion index for each public chain was calculated from normalized within-repertoire ranks of inferred template counts. Generation probabilities in a later analysis came from a VDJ recombination model fitted to out-of-frame rearrangements, and those results were checked against IGoR. Hypergeometric tests were used in a later analysis to score TCR-TCR, TCR-HLA and TCR-CMV co-occurrence, with a repertoire-size bias correction applied to the TCR pairs. False discovery rates were estimated in a later analysis by permuting HLA or CMV assignments 20 times. In a later analysis, co-occurring TCRs were grouped using DBSCAN, with TCRdist sequence similarity added in when clustering inside HLA-allele-positive subsets. Repertoires with fewer than 30,000 or more than 120,000 public chains, plus five repertoires with anomalous nucleotide sharing, were excluded from co-occurrence clustering. TCRdb obtained this table from immuneACCESS and retained in-frame rearrangements with V and J assigned. These tables miss some clones; where compared with another copy, unresolved V genes account for less than half of the shortfall, and the remainder is unexplained. V, J and clone size derive from that table, while D and trimming were established from the DNA sequence. The table for this sample shows approximately 120,000 clones. About 2.2% of the sample comes from the top ten.

The chain employs TRBV7-9 and TRBJ1-1; a weak D assignment points to TRBD1 (5 bases agree). This receptor was taken from a middle-aged man in good health and CMV-seronegative. The sample consisted of PBMCs. This receptor carries the CDR3 CASSLVGRGSGEAFF. The nucleotides read TGTGCCAGCAGCTTAGTTGGTAGGGGTTCCGGAGAAGCTTTCTTT.